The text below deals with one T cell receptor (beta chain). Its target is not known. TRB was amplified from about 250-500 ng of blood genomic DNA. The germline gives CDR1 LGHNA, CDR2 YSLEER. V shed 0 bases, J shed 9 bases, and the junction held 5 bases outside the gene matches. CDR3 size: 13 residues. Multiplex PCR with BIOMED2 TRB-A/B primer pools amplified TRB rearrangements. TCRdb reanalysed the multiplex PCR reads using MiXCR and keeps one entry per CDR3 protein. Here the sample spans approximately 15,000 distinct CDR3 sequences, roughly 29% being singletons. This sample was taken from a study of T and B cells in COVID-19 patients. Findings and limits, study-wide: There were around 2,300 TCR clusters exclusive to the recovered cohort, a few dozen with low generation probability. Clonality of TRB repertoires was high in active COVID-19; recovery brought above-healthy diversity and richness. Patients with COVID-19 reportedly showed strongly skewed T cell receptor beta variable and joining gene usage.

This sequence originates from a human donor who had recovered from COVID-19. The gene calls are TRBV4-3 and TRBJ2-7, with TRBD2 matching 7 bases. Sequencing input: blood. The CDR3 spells CASSQDRGGGQYF. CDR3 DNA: TGCGCCAGCAGCCAAGATCGAGGCGGGGGGCAGTACTTC.